This T cell receptor beta chain was obtained from a study of cytomegalovirus exposure and HLA in healthy donors. The study's findings and limits: Analyses of presence and absence presupposed an approximately uniform sequencing depth across donors.

For this clone: Its antigen is not identified. At the DNA level, this CDR3 is encoded by other sequences in the same sample as well.

Amplification used 60 Vbeta primers and 13 Jbeta primers. Data came from immunoSEQ multiplex PCR; TCRdb stores just in-frame clones and leaves some out. The repertoire table contains 200,000 to 250,000 clones. The CDR3 totals 13 residues. The V gene's germline CDR1 is LNHDA and CDR2 SQIVND (reference sequence). Trimming stripped 6 bases from V and 1 base from J, with 9 bases between. This clonotype was obtained from a girl aged 2-9 years in good health and CMV-seropositive. This chain uses TRBV19 with TRBJ1-1; a weak D match, TRBD1 (6 bases). Sequencing was performed on PBMCs. The CDR3 is CASSIQGNTEAFF. The CDR3 DNA follows: TGTGCCAGTAGCATACAGGGGAACACTGAAGCTTTCTTT.